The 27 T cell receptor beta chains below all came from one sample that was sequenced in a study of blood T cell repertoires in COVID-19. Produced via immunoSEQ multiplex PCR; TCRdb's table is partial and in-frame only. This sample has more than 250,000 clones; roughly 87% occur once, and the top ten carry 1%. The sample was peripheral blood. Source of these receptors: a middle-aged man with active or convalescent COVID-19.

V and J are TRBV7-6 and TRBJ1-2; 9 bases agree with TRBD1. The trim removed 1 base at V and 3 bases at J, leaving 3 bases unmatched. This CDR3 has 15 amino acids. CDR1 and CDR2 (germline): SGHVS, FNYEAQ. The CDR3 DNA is TGTGCCAGCAGCTTAGTAGGGGACAGGGACTATGGCTACACCTTC. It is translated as CASSLVGDRDYGYTF.

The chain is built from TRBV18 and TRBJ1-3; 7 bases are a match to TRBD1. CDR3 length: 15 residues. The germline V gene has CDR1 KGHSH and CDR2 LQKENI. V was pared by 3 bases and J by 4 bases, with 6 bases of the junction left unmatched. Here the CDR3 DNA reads TGTGCCAGCTCACCGTCCCGGGACAGAGGAAACACCATATATTTT. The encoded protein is CASSPSRDRGNTIYF.

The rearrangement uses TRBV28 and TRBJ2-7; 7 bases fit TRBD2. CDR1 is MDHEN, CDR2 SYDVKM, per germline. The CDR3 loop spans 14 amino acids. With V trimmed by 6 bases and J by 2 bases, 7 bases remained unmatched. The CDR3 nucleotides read TGTGCCAGCAGCCCGGGGGGATTGACCTACGAGCAGTACTTC. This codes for CASSPGGLTYEQYF.

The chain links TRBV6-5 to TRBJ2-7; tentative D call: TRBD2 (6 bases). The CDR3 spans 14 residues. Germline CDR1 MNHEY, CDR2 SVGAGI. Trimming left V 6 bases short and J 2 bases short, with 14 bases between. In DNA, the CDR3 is TGTGCCAGCAGGGTGGGGGACTTCACCTACGAGCAGTACTTC. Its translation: CASRVGDFTYEQYF.

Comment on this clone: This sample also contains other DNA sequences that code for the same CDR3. The CDR3 DNA reads TGTGCCAGCTCACCTAGGACAGGTGGGGAGACCCAGTACTTC. Protein: CASSPRTGGETQYF. V and J are TRBV18 and TRBJ2-5; 7 bases are a match to TRBD1. This CDR3 has 14 amino acids. Germline assignment: CDR1 KGHSH and CDR2 LQKENI. The V and J ends lost 3 bases and 5 bases, in that order; junction bases with no gene match: 6.

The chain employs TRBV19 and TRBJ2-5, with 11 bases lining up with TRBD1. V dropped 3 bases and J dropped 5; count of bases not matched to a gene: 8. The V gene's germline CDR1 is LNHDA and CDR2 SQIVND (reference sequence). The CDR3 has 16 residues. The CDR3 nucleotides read TGTGCCAGTAGTATCTTCTGGACAGGGGGCCGGGAGACCCAGTACTTC. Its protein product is CASSIFWTGGRETQYF.

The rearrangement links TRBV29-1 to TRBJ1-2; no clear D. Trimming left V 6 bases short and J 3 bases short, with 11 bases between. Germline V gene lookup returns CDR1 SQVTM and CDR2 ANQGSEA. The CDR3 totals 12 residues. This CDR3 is CSVDLGDYGYTF. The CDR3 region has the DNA TGCAGCGTGGACTTGGGAGACTATGGCTACACCTTC. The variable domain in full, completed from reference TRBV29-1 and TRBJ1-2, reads SAVISQKPSRDICQRGTSLTIQCQVDSQVTMMFWYRQQPGQSLTLIATANQGSEATYESGFVIDKFPISRPNLTFSTLTVSNMSPEDSSIYLCSVDLGDYGYTFGSGTRLTVV.

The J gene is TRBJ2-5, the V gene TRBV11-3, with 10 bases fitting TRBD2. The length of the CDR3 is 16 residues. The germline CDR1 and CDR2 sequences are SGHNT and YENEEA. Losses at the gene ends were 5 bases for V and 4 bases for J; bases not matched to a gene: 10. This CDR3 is CASSLGSGGGRETQYF. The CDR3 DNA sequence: TGTGCCAGCAGCCTCGGAAGCGGGGGGGGTCGAGAGACCCAGTACTTC. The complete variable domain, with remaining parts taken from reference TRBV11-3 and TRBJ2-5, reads EAGVVQSPRYKIIEKKQPVAFWCNPISGHNTLYWYLQNLGQGPELLIRYENEEAVDDSQLPKDRFSAERLKGVDSTLKIQPAELGDSAVYLCASSLGSGGGRETQYFGPGTRLLVL.

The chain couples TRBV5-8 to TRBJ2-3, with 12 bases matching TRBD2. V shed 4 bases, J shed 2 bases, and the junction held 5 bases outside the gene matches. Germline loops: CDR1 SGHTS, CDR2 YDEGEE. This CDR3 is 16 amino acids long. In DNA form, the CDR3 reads TGTGCCAGCAGCGGAGGGACTAGCGGGTACACAGATACGCAGTATTTT. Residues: CASSGGTSGYTDTQYF.

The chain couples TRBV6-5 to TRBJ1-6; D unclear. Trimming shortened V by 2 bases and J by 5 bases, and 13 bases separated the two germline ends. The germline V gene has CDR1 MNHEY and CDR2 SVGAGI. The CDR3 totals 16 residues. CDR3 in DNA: TGTGCCAGCAGTTACGCGGGGTTGGGGAATAATTCACCCCTCCACTTT. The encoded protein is CASSYAGLGNNSPLHF.

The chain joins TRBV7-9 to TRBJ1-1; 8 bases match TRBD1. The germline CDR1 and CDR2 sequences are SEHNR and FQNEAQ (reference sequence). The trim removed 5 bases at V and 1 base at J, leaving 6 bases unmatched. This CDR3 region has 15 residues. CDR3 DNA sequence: TGTGCCAGCAGCCGCGACAGGGGAGGGAACACTGAAGCTTTCTTT. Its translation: CASSRDRGGNTEAFF. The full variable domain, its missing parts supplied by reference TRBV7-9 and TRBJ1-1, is DTGVSQNPRHKITKRGQNVTFRCDPISEHNRLYWYRQTLGQGPEFLTYFQNEAQLEKSRLLSDRFSAERPKGSFSTLEIQRTEQGDSAMYLCASSRDRGGNTEAFFGQGTRLTVV.

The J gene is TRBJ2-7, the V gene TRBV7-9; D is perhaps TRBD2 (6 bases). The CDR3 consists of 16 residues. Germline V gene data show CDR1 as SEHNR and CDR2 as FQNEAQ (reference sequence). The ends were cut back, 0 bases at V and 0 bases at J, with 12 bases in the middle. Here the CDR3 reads CASSLAWRGSSYEQYF. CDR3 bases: TGTGCCAGCAGCTTAGCTTGGCGGGGAAGCTCCTACGAGCAGTACTTC.

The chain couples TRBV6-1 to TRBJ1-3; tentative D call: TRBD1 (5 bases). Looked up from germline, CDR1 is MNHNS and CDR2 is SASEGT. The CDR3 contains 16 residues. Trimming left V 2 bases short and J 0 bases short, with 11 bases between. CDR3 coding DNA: TGTGCCAGCAGTGAACGATACAGGAACTCTGGAAACACCATATATTTT. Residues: CASSERYRNSGNTIYF.

As DNA, the CDR3 is TGTGCCAGCAGTTTCGGGCAGGGAAGTCAGCCCCAGCATTTT. This encodes CASSFGQGSQPQHF. The rearrangement links TRBV28 to TRBJ1-5; TRBD1 is a possible D gene (5 bases). V was shortened by 3 bases and J by 6 bases, with 12 bases between the two germline ends. Germline lookup yields CDR1 MDHEN and CDR2 SYDVKM. The CDR3 contains 14 residues.

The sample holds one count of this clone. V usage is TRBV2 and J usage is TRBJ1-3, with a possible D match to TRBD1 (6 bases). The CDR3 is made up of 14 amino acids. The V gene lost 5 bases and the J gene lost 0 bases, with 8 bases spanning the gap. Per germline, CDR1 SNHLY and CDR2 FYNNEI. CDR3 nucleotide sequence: TGTGCCAGCAGTCAGGGGCTCTCTGGAAACACCATATATTTT. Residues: CASSQGLSGNTIYF.

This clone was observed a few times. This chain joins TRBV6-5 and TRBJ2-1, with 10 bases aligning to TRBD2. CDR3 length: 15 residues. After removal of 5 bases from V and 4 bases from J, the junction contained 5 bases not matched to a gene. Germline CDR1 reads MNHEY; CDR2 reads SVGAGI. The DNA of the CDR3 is TGTGCCAGCAGTCCTAGCGGGAGCTTGTACAATGAGCAGTTCTTC. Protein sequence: CASSPSGSLYNEQFF.

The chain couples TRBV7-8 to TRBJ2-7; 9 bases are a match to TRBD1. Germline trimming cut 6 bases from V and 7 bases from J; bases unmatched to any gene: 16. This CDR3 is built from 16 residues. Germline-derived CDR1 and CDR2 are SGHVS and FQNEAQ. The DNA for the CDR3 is TGTGCCAGCAGTTTTAAGACGGGACAGGGCGTTGGGGAGCAGTACTTC. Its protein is CASSFKTGQGVGEQYF.

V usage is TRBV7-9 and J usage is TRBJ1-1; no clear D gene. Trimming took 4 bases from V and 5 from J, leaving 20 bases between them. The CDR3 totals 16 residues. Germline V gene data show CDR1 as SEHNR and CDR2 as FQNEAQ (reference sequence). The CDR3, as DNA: TGTGCCAGCAGCTCGGGATTGGGTCTGGGAACTACTGAAGCTTTCTTT. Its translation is CASSSGLGLGTTEAFF.

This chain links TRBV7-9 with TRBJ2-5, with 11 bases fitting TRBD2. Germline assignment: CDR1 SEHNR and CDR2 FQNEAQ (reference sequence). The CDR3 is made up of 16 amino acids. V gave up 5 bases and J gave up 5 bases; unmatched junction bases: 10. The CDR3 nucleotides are TGTGCCAGCAGCCCCAGACTAGCGGGGACTAGGGAGACCCAGTACTTC. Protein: CASSPRLAGTRETQYF.

The CDR3 nucleotides read TGTGCCAGCTCACCAACCCCAGGTACCTCTGGAAACACCATATATTTT. It is translated as CASSPTPGTSGNTIYF. This chain links TRBV18 with TRBJ1-3; D ambiguous. The CDR3 extends over 16 amino acids. Germline values: CDR1 KGHSH, CDR2 LQKENI. V lost 2 bases, J lost 0 bases, and 11 bases lay in between.

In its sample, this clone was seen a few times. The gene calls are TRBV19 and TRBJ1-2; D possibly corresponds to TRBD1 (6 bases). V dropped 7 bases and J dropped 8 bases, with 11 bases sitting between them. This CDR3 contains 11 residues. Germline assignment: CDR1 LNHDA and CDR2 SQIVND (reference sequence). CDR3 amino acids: CASNLGGGYTF. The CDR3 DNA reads TGTGCCAGTAATCTTGGGGGCGGCTACACCTTC.

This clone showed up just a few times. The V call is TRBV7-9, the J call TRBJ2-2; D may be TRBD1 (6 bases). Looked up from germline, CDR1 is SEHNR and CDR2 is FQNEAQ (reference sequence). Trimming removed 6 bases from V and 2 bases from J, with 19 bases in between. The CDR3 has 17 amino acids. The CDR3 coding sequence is TGTGCCAGCAGGATAGATTTCAAGGACAGTAACACCGGGGAGCTGTTTTTT. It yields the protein CASRIDFKDSNTGELFF.

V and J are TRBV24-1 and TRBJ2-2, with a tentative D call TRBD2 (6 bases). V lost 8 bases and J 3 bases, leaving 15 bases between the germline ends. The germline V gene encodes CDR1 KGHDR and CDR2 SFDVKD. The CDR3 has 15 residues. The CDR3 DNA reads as TGTGCCACCACAAGCACCCGGAGGGACACCGGGGAGCTGTTTTTT. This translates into CATTSTRRDTGELFF.

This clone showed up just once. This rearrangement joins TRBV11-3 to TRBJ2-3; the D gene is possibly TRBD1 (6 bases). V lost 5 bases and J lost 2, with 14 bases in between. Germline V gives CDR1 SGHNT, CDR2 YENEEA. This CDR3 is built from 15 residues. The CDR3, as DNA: TGTGCCAGCAGCCCTAGACAGGAGAACACAGATACGCAGTATTTT. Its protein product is CASSPRQENTDTQYF.

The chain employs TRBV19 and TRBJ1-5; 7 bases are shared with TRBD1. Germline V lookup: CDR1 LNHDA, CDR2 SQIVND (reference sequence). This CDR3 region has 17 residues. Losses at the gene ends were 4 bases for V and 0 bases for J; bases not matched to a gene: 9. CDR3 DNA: TGTGCCAGTAGTAGAGGGACAGATTCCTATAGCAATCAGCCCCAGCATTTT. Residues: CASSRGTDSYSNQPQHF.

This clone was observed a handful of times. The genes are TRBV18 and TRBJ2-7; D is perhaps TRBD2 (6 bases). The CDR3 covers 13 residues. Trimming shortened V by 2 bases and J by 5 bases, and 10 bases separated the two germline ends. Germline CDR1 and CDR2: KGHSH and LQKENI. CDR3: CASSPGGENEQYF. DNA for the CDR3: TGTGCCAGCTCACCAGGAGGGGAAAACGAGCAGTACTTC.

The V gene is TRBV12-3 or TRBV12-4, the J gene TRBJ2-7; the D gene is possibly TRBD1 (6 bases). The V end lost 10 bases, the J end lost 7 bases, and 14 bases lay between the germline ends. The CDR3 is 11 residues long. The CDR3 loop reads CATRGFGEQYF. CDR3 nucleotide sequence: TGTGCCACAAGGGGGTTCGGGGAGCAGTACTTC.